The 23 T cell receptor beta chains presented below share a single source sample, sequenced in a study of blood T cells in healthy people across ages. It was with a sample-barcoded 5' primer and a J-beta primer mix that a second PCR of roughly 7 to 12 cycles was run. MiXCR, applied by TCRdb to the 5' RACE reads, yields one record per CDR3 protein. The table lists under 1,000,000 distinct CDR3 sequences, roughly 40% of them singletons. Sequencing input: blood. The receptors originated from a young man in good health.

This clonotype was observed a few times. The chain couples TRBV5-6 to TRBJ2-1; 7 positions agree with TRBD2. Germline V CDR1 and CDR2: SGHDT, YYEEEE. The CDR3 consists of 14 residues. V gave up 2 bases and J gave up 3 bases; unmatched junction bases: 2. In nucleotides, the CDR3 is TGTGCCAGCAGCTTCGCTAGCGGCTACAATGAGCAGTTCTTC. Its protein is CASSFASGYNEQFF. The whole variable domain, remainder taken from reference TRBV5-6 and TRBJ2-1, is DAGVTQSPTHLIKTRGQQVTLRCSPKSGHDTVSWYQQALGQGPQFIFQYYEEEERQRGNFPDRFSGHQFPNYSSELNVNALLLGDSALYLCASSFASGYNEQFFGPGTRLTVL.

This chain uses TRBV20-1 with TRBJ1-2; a possible D gene is TRBD1 (5 bases). This CDR3 is built from 14 residues. CDR1 and CDR2 from the germline V gene are DFQATT and SNEGSKA (reference sequence). Trimming took off 3 bases at V and 0 bases at J, with 11 bases between the two ends. CDR3 amino acids: CSASLSGSNYGYTF. In DNA, the CDR3 is TGCAGTGCTAGTTTGTCAGGGTCTAACTATGGCTACACCTTC.

This clonotype was recorded at least ten times. The chain is built from TRBV5-1 and TRBJ2-3; the match to TRBD1 covers 9 bases. Germline V gene data show CDR1 as SGHRS and CDR2 as YFSETQ. The V gene end was trimmed by 7 bases and the J gene end by 5 bases; junction bases not matched to a gene: 8. This CDR3 region has 14 residues. CDR3 amino acids: CASEPGQGGDTQYF. The CDR3 DNA sequence: TGCGCCAGCGAGCCGGGACAGGGAGGAGATACGCAGTATTTT.

V and J are TRBV7-9 and TRBJ1-4; no clear D. The CDR3 sequence is 13 residues long. V gave up 8 bases and J gave up 3 bases, with 10 bases separating them. Germline V gene sequence: CDR1 SEHNR, CDR2 FQNEAQ (reference sequence). In DNA, the CDR3 is TGTGCCAGCGAGGAGGCGTCTAATGAAAAACTGTTTTTT. It yields the protein CASEEASNEKLFF.

J is TRBJ2-5 and V is TRBV7-2; tentatively, D is TRBD1 or TRBD2 (5 bases each). This CDR3 spans 15 amino acids. The V and J ends lost 5 bases and 5 bases respectively, with 18 bases between them. The germline CDR1 and CDR2 sequences are SGHTA and FQGNSA. CDR3 protein: CASSPVGEKRETQYF. In DNA form, the CDR3 reads TGTGCCAGCAGCCCAGTGGGGGAGAAGAGGGAGACCCAGTACTTC.

This clonotype was picked up many times. The chain links TRBV11-2 to TRBJ2-1; 9 nucleotides line up with TRBD1. CDR1 SGHAT and CDR2 FQNNGV come from the germline V gene. The length of the CDR3 is 15 residues. V trimming: 6 bases; J trimming: 8 bases; junction bases outside the gene matches: 11. The CDR3 loop is CASRLTGGIGHEQFF. CDR3 sequence (DNA): TGTGCCAGCAGACTGACAGGGGGAATCGGGCATGAGCAGTTCTTC.

The chain couples TRBV20-1 to TRBJ1-2; D is uncertain. This CDR3 region has 15 residues. V lost 1 base and J lost 4, with 16 bases in between. Germline V gene lookup returns CDR1 DFQATT and CDR2 SNEGSKA (reference sequence). The CDR3 region is CSARVPAAVGYGYTF. CDR3 in DNA: TGCAGTGCTAGAGTTCCAGCAGCAGTGGGCTATGGCTACACCTTC.

This clonotype was observed a handful of times. The CDR3 sequence: CASSEILAGGTDTQYF. The CDR3 DNA reads TGTGCCAGCAGCGAAATACTAGCGGGGGGCACAGATACGCAGTATTTT. The J gene is TRBJ2-3, the V gene TRBV11-2, with 11 bases identical to TRBD2. V lost 5 bases, J lost 1 base, and 5 bases stayed unmatched. In germline, CDR1 is SGHAT, CDR2 FQNNGV. The CDR3 covers 16 residues. The entire variable domain, with the rest obtained from reference TRBV11-2 and TRBJ2-3, is as follows: EAGVAQSPRYKIIEKRQSVAFWCNPISGHATLYWYQQILGQGPKLLIQFQNNGVVDDSQLPKDRFSAERLKGVDSTLKIQPAKLEDSAVYLCASSEILAGGTDTQYFGPGTRLTVL.

This clonotype was observed once. The genes are TRBV12-3 or TRBV12-4 and TRBJ2-7, with 8 bases aligning to TRBD1. V trimming: 8 bases; J trimming: 5 bases; junction bases outside the gene matches: 8. CDR3 length: 13 residues. This CDR3 reads CASLQGADDEQYF. CDR3 sequence (DNA): TGTGCCAGCTTGCAGGGGGCGGACGACGAGCAGTACTTC.

This clonotype was found many times. This chain connects TRBV4-3 to TRBJ1-2; 8 bases are a match to TRBD1. Germline values: CDR1 LGHNA, CDR2 YSLEER. The CDR3 has 15 amino acids. The junction had 4 bases not matched to a gene; V was cut back by 0 bases and J by 4 bases. The CDR3 sequence is CASSQDAGGTYGYTF. Written as DNA, the CDR3 is TGCGCCAGCAGCCAAGACGCAGGGGGCACCTATGGCTACACCTTC.

There are a few counts of this clonotype. This chain uses TRBV5-1 with TRBJ2-5, with TRBD1 matching 9 bases. CDR1 and CDR2 from the germline V gene are SGHRS and YFSETQ. Losses at the gene ends were 3 bases for V and 11 bases for J; bases not matched to a gene: 14. The length of the CDR3 is 15 residues. CDR3 in amino acids: CASSSTGTGKGEQYF. The CDR3 DNA follows: TGCGCCAGCAGCTCGACCGGGACAGGGAAGGGTGAGCAGTACTTC.

This clonotype has a count of ten or more. The rearrangement links TRBV2 to TRBJ2-3; no definite D call. There are 16 residues in the CDR3. Germline loops: CDR1 SNHLY, CDR2 FYNNEI. V lost 0 bases, J lost 0 bases, and 10 bases lay in between. CDR3: CASSEALSASTDTQYF. CDR3 nucleotide sequence: TGTGCCAGCAGTGAAGCTTTGTCAGCTAGCACAGATACGCAGTATTTT.

Details on this clonotype: This may come from a read error, since a much larger clone is one base off. V is TRBV28 and J is TRBJ2-7; D not resolved. Looked up from germline, CDR1 is MDHEN and CDR2 is SYDVKM. This CDR3 is built from 11 residues. The V end lost 5 bases, the J end lost 2 bases, and 4 bases lay between the germline ends. DNA of the CDR3: TGTGCCAGCAGTAACGCCTACGAGCAGTACTTC. This translates into CASSNAYEQYF.

V is TRBV6-1 and J is TRBJ2-6, with 9 bases matching TRBD1. This CDR3 region has 17 residues. With V trimmed by 7 bases and J by 0 bases, 7 bases remained unmatched. Germline V gene lookup returns CDR1 MNHNS and CDR2 SASEGT. CDR3 protein: CASIRTGVISGANVLTF. CDR3 nucleotides: TGTGCCAGCATTCGGACAGGGGTCATCTCTGGGGCCAACGTCCTGACTTTC.

The chain combines TRBV20-1 with TRBJ1-2, with TRBD1 identical over 7 bases. The CDR3 spans 16 residues. In germline, CDR1 is DFQATT, CDR2 SNEGSKA (reference sequence). J lost 1 base, V lost 1 base, and 9 bases had no gene match. For the CDR3, the DNA is TGCAGTGCTAGAGGATATGGGGACAGCAATAACTATGGCTACACCTTC. Residues: CSARGYGDSNNYGYTF.

A few counts support this clonotype. This rearrangement joins TRBV7-9 to TRBJ2-3; TRBD2 aligns across 8 bases. Germline V CDR1 and CDR2: SEHNR, FQNEAQ (reference sequence). The CDR3 has 15 amino acids. The junction had 5 bases not matched to a gene; V was cut back by 0 bases and J by 6 bases. CDR3 sequence (DNA): TGTGCCAGCAGCTTAGCGCTCGGGGGGGACGATACGCAGTATTTT. Protein: CASSLALGGDDTQYF. The full variable domain, in which reference TRBV7-9 and TRBJ2-3 provide the parts outside the CDR3, is DTGVSQNPRHKITKRGQNVTFRCDPISEHNRLYWYRQTLGQGPEFLTYFQNEAQLEKSRLLSDRFSAERPKGSFSTLEIQRTEQGDSAMYLCASSLALGGDDTQYFGPGTRLTVL.

This sequence joins TRBV24-1 and TRBJ2-5; 10 bases align to TRBD2. CDR3 size: 17 residues. The trim removed 5 bases at V and 5 bases at J, leaving 13 bases unmatched. Germline V lookup: CDR1 KGHDR, CDR2 SFDVKD. In DNA, the CDR3 is TGTGCCACCAGTGGTCGACCGGGACTAGCGAGTCCGGAGACCCAGTACTTC. It yields the protein CATSGRPGLASPETQYF.

This clonotype was detected only a few times. The chain employs TRBV4-1 and TRBJ2-7, with 7 bases fitting TRBD1. The germline CDR1 and CDR2 sequences are MGHRA and YSYEKL. This CDR3 spans 14 amino acids. With V trimmed by 0 bases and J by 3 bases, 2 bases remained unmatched. The CDR3 DNA follows: TGCGCCAGCAGCCAAGATTGGACAGGCTACGAGCAGTACTTC. It encodes CASSQDWTGYEQYF.

This chain connects TRBV12-3 or TRBV12-4 to TRBJ2-1; 7 bases line up with TRBD2. V lost 5 bases and J lost 1; bases outside the gene matches: 5. This CDR3 is built from 15 residues. The CDR3 coding sequence is TGTGCCAGCAGTCACTTCGGGGGGTCCTACAATGAGCAGTTCTTC. It codes for CASSHFGGSYNEQFF.

This clonotype was seen a handful of times. The V gene is TRBV3-1, the J gene TRBJ1-2; the D gene is possibly TRBD1 (6 bases). The germline CDR1 and CDR2 sequences are LGHDT and YNNKEL (reference sequence). Trimming took 5 bases from V and 13 from J, leaving 14 bases between them. This CDR3 has 11 residues. The CDR3 region is CASSARQDLTF. The CDR3 DNA sequence: TGTGCCAGCAGCGCCCGACAGGATCTCACCTTC.

This chain uses TRBV20-1 with TRBJ1-1, with no clear D. The CDR3 has 11 amino acids. CDR1 DFQATT and CDR2 SNEGSKA come from the germline V gene (reference sequence). V gave up 0 bases and J gave up 8 bases, with 7 bases separating them. The CDR3 is CSARDGREAFF. CDR3 nucleotide sequence: TGCAGTGCTAGAGATGGTCGGGAAGCTTTCTTT.

CDR3 sequence: CASSDPLRQEQYF. The CDR3 DNA is TGTGCCAGCAGTGATCCCCTGCGGCAGGAGCAGTACTTC. The chain links TRBV25-1 to TRBJ2-4; D unclear. CDR3 length equals 13 residues. Trimming cost V 3 bases and J 13 bases, with 16 bases left between them. In germline, CDR1 is MGHDK, CDR2 SYGVNS.

This chain links TRBV4-2 with TRBJ1-5, with D perhaps TRBD1 (6 bases). The V and J ends lost 0 bases and 6 bases respectively, with 9 bases between them. Looked up from germline, CDR1 is LGHNA and CDR2 is YNFKEQ. CDR3 length equals 14 residues. The CDR3 here is CASSQEGARQPQHF. DNA of the CDR3: TGTGCCAGCAGCCAAGAGGGGGCCCGTCAGCCCCAGCATTTT.